The entry that follows covers one TCR beta chain sequence. Its antigen is unknown. The V end lost 4 bases, the J end lost 2 bases, and 13 bases lay between the germline ends. Germline V lookup: CDR1 DFQATT, CDR2 SNEGSKA (reference sequence). The CDR3 runs 14 residues. TCRdb re-called the reads through MiXCR, storing one row per CDR3 protein. The table shows a few hundred thousand distinct CDR3 sequences, with over 35% occurring only once. This record comes from a study of T cell repertoires in cytomegalovirus infection. Study summary: Public TCR beta signatures were indicative of both CMV infection and a matching HLA type.

Findings and limits, study-wide: CMV carriers having the relevant HLA were flagged by cumulative public TCR beta family frequency. The response measured ex vivo was dominated by TCR beta clonotypes (HLA-C-restricted and CMV-specific).

The sequenced sample was cultured PBMCs, obtained from culture after CMV antigen stimulation. J is TRBJ2-3 and V is TRBV20-1, with D hard to call. The sequence was collected from a human donor in good health (CMV status not recorded). Some clones in this sample may be carry-over from other donors' samples. This chain's CDR3 is CSAKGNALTDTQYF. The DNA for the CDR3 is TGCAGTGCTAAAGGGAATGCCCTCACAGATACGCAGTATTTT.